This passage covers 18 T cell receptor beta chains from one sample sequenced in a study of human T cells and chemical hapten exposure. TCRdb analysed the RACE reads with MiXCR anew, one entry per CDR3 protein. The table lists around 380,000 distinct CDR3 sequences, approximately 5.1% of them singletons, with 2% to 2.5% in the top ten. Time point given: patch test 1, 2 weeks after DPC sensitization. The treatment here: therapeutic diphenylcyclopropenone sensitization with weekly scalp DPC. This material consisted of whole blood, taken in connection with sensitization to the hapten diphenylcyclopropenone (DPC). These TCRs come from a woman in her forties or fifties with alopecia areata. Some clones in this sample may be carry-over from other donors' samples.

This clonotype was counted at least ten times. The chain employs TRBV4-2 and TRBJ1-1; 7 bases fit TRBD1. J gave up 4 bases and V 6 bases, and 17 bases lay outside the gene matches. The CDR3 runs to 17 residues. Germline lookup yields CDR1 LGHNA and CDR2 YNFKEQ. The CDR3 DNA follows: TGTGCCAGCAGTCTAGCCCGGACAGGCCTAGCGGGCACTGAAGCTTTCTTT. It translates to CASSLARTGLAGTEAFF.

In its sample, this clonotype was seen many times. In DNA, the CDR3 is TGTGCCAGCAGCCAGACAGGGGGCTATGGCTACACCTTC. Protein sequence: CASSQTGGYGYTF. The chain carries TRBV3-1 and TRBJ1-2; 9 bases match TRBD1. Germline lookup yields CDR1 LGHDT and CDR2 YNNKEL (reference sequence). CDR3 length equals 13 residues. V shed 3 bases, J shed 4 bases, and the junction held 0 bases outside the gene matches. Using reference TRBV3-1 and TRBJ1-2 for the parts outside the CDR3, the full variable domain is DTAVSQTPKYLVTQMGNDKSIKCEQNLGHDTMYWYKQDSKKFLKIMFSYNNKELIINETVPNRFSPKSPDKAHLNLHINSLELGDSAVYFCASSQTGGYGYTFGSGTRLTVV.

This clonotype was seen many times. The rearrangement links TRBV5-1 to TRBJ2-1; 9 bases align to TRBD2. Germline V gene data show CDR1 as SGHRS and CDR2 as YFSETQ. Germline trimming cut 0 bases from V and 5 bases from J; bases unmatched to any gene: 3. The CDR3 runs 15 residues. CDR3 region: CASSLVAGVDNEQFF. The CDR3 nucleotides are TGCGCCAGCAGCTTGGTAGCGGGAGTGGACAATGAGCAGTTCTTC.

This clonotype was recorded at least ten times. The chain couples TRBV5-1 to TRBJ1-1; possible D gene TRBD1, 5 bases. Germline-derived CDR1 and CDR2 are SGHRS and YFSETQ. The V gene lost 5 bases and the J gene lost 2 bases, with 10 bases spanning the gap. This CDR3 comprises 13 residues. In DNA form, the CDR3 reads TGCGCCAGCAGAGCAGACAGCAACACTGAAGCTTTCTTT. It specifies CASRADSNTEAFF.

This clonotype was observed many times. The chain links TRBV28 to TRBJ2-6; D is unclear. The germline gives CDR1 MDHEN, CDR2 SYDVKM. The CDR3 extends over 16 amino acids. V shed 0 bases and J shed 0 bases, with 6 bases lying between them. DNA of the CDR3: TGTGCCAGCAGTTTATGGTCGACCTCTGGGGCCAACGTCCTGACTTTC. It yields the protein CASSLWSTSGANVLTF.

This clonotype occurred many times. Germline is not matched at one junction end, which may reflect a read error. V and J are TRBV5-1 and TRBJ2-2; TRBD1 might be the D (6 bases). The CDR3 runs 14 residues. Looked up from germline, CDR1 is SGHRS and CDR2 is YFSETQ. CDR3 protein: CASSLGQNTGELFF. Written as DNA, the CDR3 is TGTGCCAGCAGTTTGGGACAGAACACCGGGGAGCTGTTTTTT.

This clonotype was recorded many times. This chain links TRBV10-1 with TRBJ2-1; weak D call: TRBD1 (5 bases). Looked up from germline, CDR1 is WNHNN and CDR2 is SYGVQD (reference sequence). The CDR3 is made up of 15 amino acids. V lost 3 bases and J lost 7, with 16 bases in between. Here the CDR3 DNA reads TGCGCCAGCAGTGACGGGCAGGGTCATTGGAATGAGCAGTTCTTC. It yields the protein CASSDGQGHWNEQFF.

This clonotype occurred a few times. The J gene is TRBJ2-6, the V gene TRBV2; D unclear. The CDR3 extends over 15 amino acids. Per germline, CDR1 SNHLY and CDR2 FYNNEI. Trimming took 4 bases from V and 0 from J, leaving 7 bases between them. The CDR3 DNA sequence: TGTGCCAGCAGTGGGCAGACCTCTGGGGCCAACGTCCTGACTTTC. Its protein is CASSGQTSGANVLTF.

This clonotype was seen at least ten times. This chain joins TRBV12-3 or TRBV12-4 and TRBJ1-1; D ambiguous. V was trimmed by 6 bases and J by 7 bases, leaving 12 bases between them. The CDR3 is 12 amino acids. The CDR3, as DNA: TGTGCCAGCAGCCAAGGCGGGAATGAAGCTTTCTTT. Translation gives CASSQGGNEAFF.

On this clonotype: This may come from a read error, since a much larger clone is one base off. This chain uses TRBV12-3 or TRBV12-4 with TRBJ1-2; D uncertain. The length of the CDR3 is 14 residues. The CDR3 bases are TGTGCCAGCAGAGCCGGGAGCCAGAACTATGGCAACACCTTC. Translation gives CASRAGSQNYGNTF.

CDR3 nucleotides: TGTGCCAGTAGTATCACAGACTATAGCAATCAGCCCCAGCATTTT. Protein sequence: CASSITDYSNQPQHF. The chain links TRBV19 to TRBJ1-5, with D unresolved. The CDR3 covers 15 residues. V was trimmed by 3 bases and J by 0 bases, leaving 9 bases between them. Germline assignment: CDR1 LNHDA and CDR2 SQIVND (reference sequence).

This clonotype was seen only a few times. The V gene is TRBV14, the J gene TRBJ1-5; D not certain. V lost 0 bases to trimming and J lost 9 bases, with 9 bases between them. The CDR3 runs 13 residues. The germline CDR1 and CDR2 sequences are SGHDN and FVKESK. The DNA of the CDR3 is TGTGCCAGCAGCCAAGACAGGTCTCGGCCCCAGCATTTT. Translation gives CASSQDRSRPQHF.

The rearrangement uses TRBV24-1 and TRBJ2-1; perhaps TRBD2 as D (7 bases). The CDR3 covers 15 residues. The V gene lost 5 bases and the J gene lost 7 bases, with 17 bases spanning the gap. Germline CDR1 reads KGHDR; CDR2 reads SFDVKD. DNA for the CDR3: TGTGCCACCAGTGCCCGGGGGGACATAGGGAATGAGCAGTTCTTC. Its translation is CATSARGDIGNEQFF.

J is TRBJ1-4 and V is TRBV6-5; D gene ambiguous. Looked up from germline, CDR1 is MNHEY and CDR2 is SVGAGI. V was pared by 5 bases and J by 8 bases, with 15 bases between. This CDR3 has 14 amino acids. CDR3 sequence: CASSVSQPGEKLFF. CDR3 DNA: TGTGCCAGCAGTGTTTCCCAACCTGGGGAAAAACTGTTTTTT.

This clonotype has just a few counts. The chain combines TRBV10-3 with TRBJ1-4; no clear D. The CDR3 consists of 13 residues. V shed 0 bases and J shed 8 bases, with 7 bases lying between them. Germline V gene data show CDR1 as ENHRY and CDR2 as SYGVKD. CDR3 sequence: CAISESAAEKLFF. DNA for the CDR3: TGTGCCATCAGTGAGTCGGCAGCCGAAAAACTGTTTTTT.

This clonotype was found a few times. The CDR3 protein is CSARDPGQGASGFVYEQYF. Written as DNA, the CDR3 is TGCAGTGCTAGAGATCCCGGACAGGGGGCGTCGGGATTTGTCTACGAGCAGTACTTC. This chain links TRBV20-1 with TRBJ2-7, with 11 nucleotides matching TRBD1. The CDR3 extends over 19 amino acids. Germline CDR1 DFQATT, CDR2 SNEGSKA (reference sequence). Trimming took 0 bases from V and 3 from J; bases not matched to a gene: 16.

The chain has TRBV20-1 and TRBJ1-5, with D perhaps matching TRBD1 (6 bases). This CDR3 region has 16 residues. The germline V and J ends were trimmed by 3 bases and 4 bases, with 19 bases remaining between them. Germline V gene lookup returns CDR1 DFQATT and CDR2 SNEGSKA (reference sequence). The CDR3 sequence is CSASGGPGPGNQPQHF. The CDR3, as DNA: TGCAGTGCTAGTGGGGGGCCGGGACCAGGGAATCAGCCCCAGCATTTT.

The sample holds many counts of this clonotype. This rearrangement joins TRBV27 to TRBJ2-7; D not certain. V lost 5 bases to trimming and J lost 1 base, with 18 bases between them. This CDR3 is 16 amino acids long. The germline V gene encodes CDR1 MNHEY and CDR2 SMNVEV (reference sequence). As DNA, the CDR3 is TGTGCCAGCAGTCCGGCCACCCGGAGTTTTTCCTACGAGCAGTACTTC. Encoded protein: CASSPATRSFSYEQYF.